The 7 T cell receptor beta chains presented below share a single source sample, sequenced in a study of blood T cells in healthy people across ages (dated by TCRdb to the mid-2010s). The receptor library was made with 5' RACE. These reads were obtained on an Illumina HiSeq 2500. The second PCR ran for roughly 7 to 12 cycles and used a J-beta primer mix along with a sample-barcoded 5' primer. TCRdb applied fastp at Q25 and MiXCR to the public reads, then kept only in-frame beta chains. Each CDR3 protein gets just one entry, which takes the most common genes and DNA from the rows behind it. For this sample there are around 850,000 distinct CDR3 sequences; roughly 35% appear just once. The biggest ten clones account for 10% to 15% of the sample. Input material: blood. These receptors were collected from a man younger than 35 in good health.

Note on this clonotype: Since a much larger clone is just one base distant, this may be a read error. This chain joins TRBV7-9 and TRBJ2-1, with 7 bases lining up with TRBD1. The CDR3 is made up of 15 amino acids. Per germline, CDR1 SEHNR and CDR2 FQNEAQ (reference sequence). Losses at the gene ends were 5 bases for V and 7 bases for J; bases not matched to a gene: 11. The CDR3 nucleotides read TGTGCCAGCAGCCCGGACAGGTTACGGAAGAATGAGCAGTTCTTC. Its protein is CASSPDRLRKNEQFF.

This clonotype has a handful of counts. The chain carries TRBV29-1 and TRBJ2-7; 7 bases are shared with TRBD1. The CDR3 spans 15 residues. The ends lost 4 bases at V and 0 bases at J; junction bases unmatched: 9. Germline lookup yields CDR1 SQVTM and CDR2 ANQGSEA. The CDR3: CSVARGAGGSYEQYF. In DNA form, the CDR3 reads TGCAGCGTTGCCAGAGGCGCAGGGGGCTCCTACGAGCAGTACTTC.

The V and J genes are TRBV11-1 and TRBJ2-3, with D perhaps matching TRBD1 (5 bases). Trimming left V 5 bases short and J 0 bases short, with 15 bases between. Looked up from germline, CDR1 is SGHAT and CDR2 is FQDESV (reference sequence). CDR3 length: 16 residues. CDR3 in DNA: TGTGCCAGCAGCGAACAAGGTGGGGCTAGCACAGATACGCAGTATTTT. Translated: CASSEQGGASTDTQYF.

This clonotype came up a few times. The rearrangement links TRBV7-9 to TRBJ1-2, with D unclear. Germline CDR1 is SEHNR and CDR2 is FQNEAQ (reference sequence). The CDR3 is made up of 14 amino acids. V lost 3 bases and J lost 0, with 8 bases in between. For the CDR3, the DNA is TGTGCCAGCAGCTTTGCAAGATCTAACTATGGCTACACCTTC. This gives the protein CASSFARSNYGYTF.

The chain is built from TRBV5-1 and TRBJ2-3; 9 bases are a match to TRBD2. V gave up 0 bases and J gave up 4 bases; unmatched junction bases: 9. Germline V CDR1 and CDR2: SGHRS, YFSETQ. There are 17 residues in the CDR3. CDR3 sequence: CASSLVAGGPSSDTQYF. In nucleotides, the CDR3 is TGCGCCAGCAGCTTGGTGGCGGGGGGGCCGAGTTCAGATACGCAGTATTTT.

The rearrangement joins TRBV7-3 to TRBJ2-3, with TRBD2 identical over 8 bases. Trimming at V came to 5 bases and at J to 5 bases, leaving 9 bases not matched to a gene. Germline CDR1 is SGHTA and CDR2 is FQGTGA. The CDR3 contains 15 residues. The CDR3 reads CASSLTGGVKDTQYF. The CDR3 nucleotides are TGTGCCAGCAGCCTCACCGGGGGGGTGAAAGATACGCAGTATTTT.

For this clonotype: A read error may be the cause here, since a much bigger clone is one base away. This rearrangement joins TRBV2 to TRBJ2-3; 9 bases are a match to TRBD1. This CDR3 is built from 15 residues. With 3 bases clipped from V and 0 bases from J, the junction kept 1 base outside the gene matches. CDR1 SNHLY and CDR2 FYNNEI come from the germline V gene. The CDR3 protein is CASSDGQGSTDTQYF. Written as DNA, the CDR3 is TGTGCCAGCAGTGACGGACAGGGGAGCACAGATACGCAGTATTTT. The full variable domain, rest sourced from reference TRBV2 and TRBJ2-3, is EPEVTQTPSHQVTQMGQEVILRCVPISNHLYFYWYRQILGQKVEFLVSFYNNEISEKSEIFDDQFSVERPDGSNFTLKIRSTKLEDSAMYFCASSDGQGSTDTQYFGPGTRLTVL.